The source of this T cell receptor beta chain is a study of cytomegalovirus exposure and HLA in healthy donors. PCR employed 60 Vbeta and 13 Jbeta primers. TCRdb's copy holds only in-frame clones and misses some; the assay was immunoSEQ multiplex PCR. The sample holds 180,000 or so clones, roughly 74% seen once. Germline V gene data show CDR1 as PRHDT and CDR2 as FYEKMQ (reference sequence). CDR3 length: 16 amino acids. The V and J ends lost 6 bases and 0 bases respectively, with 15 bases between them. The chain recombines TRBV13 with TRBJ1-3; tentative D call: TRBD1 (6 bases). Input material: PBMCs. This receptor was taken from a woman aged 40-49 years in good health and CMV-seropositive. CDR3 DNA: TGTGCCAGCAGTCGAATACAGGGTTACTCTGGAAACACCATATATTTT. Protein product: CASSRIQGYSGNTIYF.